What follows are 15 T cell receptor beta chains derived from one specimen sequenced in a study of T cells in Graves' hyperthyroidism and ophthalmopathy. The source material, RNA transcripts, was used to amplify TCR beta CDR3 regions. The primer set for the first-round RT-PCR of the TCR CDR3 was HTBI. TCRdb re-called the multiplex PCR reads with MiXCR, one entry per CDR3 protein. This table holds fewer than 750,000 distinct CDR3 sequences, under 15% found once. The material sequenced was blood. The receptors were sampled from a woman in her thirties or forties with Graves' ophthalmopathy.

The rearrangement uses TRBV6-5 and TRBJ1-1; D is unresolved. The CDR3 consists of 11 residues. V was trimmed by 5 bases and J by 7 bases, leaving 8 bases between them. Germline-derived CDR1 and CDR2 are MNHEY and SVGAGI. The CDR3, as DNA: TGTGCCAGCAGTCCTCGAGATGAAGCTTTCTTT. It yields the protein CASSPRDEAFF.

Ten or more counts support this clonotype. This rearrangement joins TRBV5-5 to TRBJ2-5; TRBD1 aligns across 8 bases. Losses at the gene ends were 3 bases for V and 2 bases for J; bases not matched to a gene: 3. The CDR3 loop spans 14 amino acids. Germline V gene data show CDR1 as SGHKS and CDR2 as YYEKEE (reference sequence). This CDR3 reads CASSSWTGQETQYF. CDR3 bases: TGTGCCAGCAGCTCGTGGACAGGGCAAGAGACCCAGTACTTC.

The chain combines TRBV14 with TRBJ1-2; maybe TRBD1 (5 bases). The CDR3 has 16 residues. Germline V lookup: CDR1 SGHDN, CDR2 FVKESK. V lost 0 bases and J 6 bases, leaving 17 bases between the germline ends. The CDR3 reads CASSQDVGRDSDGYTF. Here the CDR3 DNA reads TGTGCCAGCAGCCAAGATGTAGGCCGGGACTCAGATGGCTACACCTTC.

The chain combines TRBV7-2 with TRBJ2-7; TRBD2 matches at 9 bases. The CDR3 extends over 14 amino acids. The germline CDR1 and CDR2 sequences are SGHTA and FQGNSA. V gave up 5 bases and J gave up 4 bases; unmatched junction bases: 6. The CDR3 DNA reads TGTGCCAGCAGCGTCCTAGCGGGAAGGTACGAGCAGTACTTC. Its translation is CASSVLAGRYEQYF.

This clonotype occurred a few times. CDR3 DNA sequence: TGTGCCAGCAGCCAAACCCTGGACAGGGAATTAGGCTACACCTTC. This sequence encodes CASSQTLDRELGYTF. The V and J genes are TRBV4-2 and TRBJ1-2; the match to TRBD1 covers 8 bases. J was trimmed by 8 bases and V by 2 bases; bases with no gene match: 10. This CDR3 has 15 residues. The V gene's germline CDR1 is LGHNA and CDR2 YNFKEQ.

This clonotype was recorded at least ten times. This rearrangement joins TRBV7-8 to TRBJ1-2, with TRBD1 identical over 10 bases. The CDR3 length is 18 residues. Germline V gene data show CDR1 as SGHVS and CDR2 as FQNEAQ. V lost 3 bases, J lost 0 bases, and 10 bases stayed unmatched. The CDR3 sequence is CASSLGRTGGLTNYGYTF. In nucleotides, the CDR3 is TGTGCCAGCAGCTTGGGAAGGACAGGGGGGCTAACTAACTATGGCTACACCTTC.

There are many counts of this clonotype. This chain joins TRBV10-3 and TRBJ2-2, with 8 bases lining up with TRBD2. Germline CDR1 and CDR2: ENHRY and SYGVKD. V was clipped by 5 bases and J by 5 bases; unmatched bases: 4. There are 14 residues in the CDR3. The CDR3 region has the DNA TGTGCCATCAGTAAAGCTAGCGGGACCGGGGAGCTGTTTTTT. Translated, it gives CAISKASGTGELFF.

This clonotype was counted at least ten times. The chain links TRBV30 to TRBJ1-2; TRBD1 might be the D (5 bases). In germline, CDR1 is GTSNPN, CDR2 SVGIG (reference sequence). The CDR3 is made up of 12 amino acids. The V and J ends lost 1 base and 6 bases respectively, with 9 bases between them. The DNA for the CDR3 is TGTGCCTGGAGTGGGACAAACCATGGCTACACCTTC. Translated: CAWSGTNHGYTF. Filled out from reference TRBV30 and TRBJ1-2, the complete variable domain reads SQTIHQWPATLVQPVGSPLSLECTVEGTSNPNLYWYRQAAGRGLQLLFYSVGIGQISSEVPQNLSASRPQDRQFILSSKKLLLSDSGFYLCAWSGTNHGYTFGSGTRLTVV.

The rearrangement links TRBV10-3 to TRBJ2-6, with 9 bases matching TRBD2. V shed 4 bases, J shed 0 bases, and the junction held 1 base outside the gene matches. This CDR3 is built from 16 residues. The germline gives CDR1 ENHRY, CDR2 SYGVKD. CDR3 protein: CAISGLADSGANVLTF. DNA of the CDR3: TGTGCCATCAGTGGACTAGCGGACTCTGGGGCCAACGTCCTGACTTTC.

Points on this clonotype: A read error may be the cause here, since a much bigger clone is one base away. The V gene is TRBV19, the J gene TRBJ1-2; possible D gene TRBD1, 6 bases. From germline, CDR1 is LNHDA and CDR2 SQIVND (reference sequence). The V end lost 5 bases, the J end lost 7 bases, and 20 bases lay between the germline ends. The CDR3 length is 15 residues. The CDR3 DNA follows: TGTGCCAGTAGTCTGAACAGGGTATCCCGCTGTGGCTACACCTTC. It encodes CASSLNRVSRCGYTF.

V is TRBV27 and J is TRBJ1-5; D remains ambiguous. Germline V lookup: CDR1 MNHEY, CDR2 SMNVEV (reference sequence). The CDR3 runs 14 residues. V lost 5 bases to trimming and J lost 3 bases, with 11 bases between them. The CDR3 here is CASSTGPHNQPQHF. CDR3 in DNA: TGTGCCAGCAGTACCGGACCTCACAATCAGCCCCAGCATTTT.

This clonotype was detected many times. This chain joins TRBV28 and TRBJ1-5; a weak D match, TRBD1 (6 bases). Deletions cut 3 bases from V and 7 bases from J, with 19 bases between. Germline loops: CDR1 MDHEN, CDR2 SYDVKM. This CDR3 has 16 amino acids. The CDR3, as DNA: TGTGCCAGCAGTTTCCCCCTCACGGGGGACAAACAGCCCCAGCATTTT. The encoded protein is CASSFPLTGDKQPQHF.

This clonotype was picked up a small number of times. The V call is TRBV6-1, the J call TRBJ2-2; no reliable D call. Germline V lookup: CDR1 MNHNS, CDR2 SASEGT. Deletions cut 0 bases from V and 3 bases from J, with 11 bases between. This CDR3 comprises 16 residues. CDR3 sequence: CASSEALFTDTGELFF. The CDR3 DNA follows: TGTGCCAGCAGTGAAGCGCTGTTTACTGACACCGGGGAGCTGTTTTTT.

The chain combines TRBV12-3 or TRBV12-4 with TRBJ1-1; 8 bases fit TRBD1. CDR3 size: 14 residues. The junction had 12 bases not matched to a gene; V was cut back by 8 bases and J by 7 bases. The CDR3 sequence is CASGSGGGRGEAFF. In DNA form, the CDR3 reads TGTGCCAGCGGGTCAGGGGGCGGAAGAGGTGAAGCTTTCTTT.

This clonotype was seen ten or more times. The rearrangement joins TRBV5-1 to TRBJ2-4; the D gene is possibly TRBD1 (5 bases). The germline gives CDR1 SGHRS, CDR2 YFSETQ. Trimming cost V 3 bases and J 8 bases, with 24 bases left between them. The CDR3 extends over 17 amino acids. DNA of the CDR3: TGCGCCAGCAGCTCGGCGTTCGGCAGGGATGATGGGGACATTCAGTACTTC. It encodes CASSSAFGRDDGDIQYF. The entire variable domain, with the rest obtained from reference TRBV5-1 and TRBJ2-4, is as follows: KAGVTQTPRYLIKTRGQQVTLSCSPISGHRSVSWYQQTPGQGLQFLFEYFSETQRNKGNFPGRFSGRQFSNSRSEMNVSTLELGDSALYLCASSSAFGRDDGDIQYFGAGTRLSVL.